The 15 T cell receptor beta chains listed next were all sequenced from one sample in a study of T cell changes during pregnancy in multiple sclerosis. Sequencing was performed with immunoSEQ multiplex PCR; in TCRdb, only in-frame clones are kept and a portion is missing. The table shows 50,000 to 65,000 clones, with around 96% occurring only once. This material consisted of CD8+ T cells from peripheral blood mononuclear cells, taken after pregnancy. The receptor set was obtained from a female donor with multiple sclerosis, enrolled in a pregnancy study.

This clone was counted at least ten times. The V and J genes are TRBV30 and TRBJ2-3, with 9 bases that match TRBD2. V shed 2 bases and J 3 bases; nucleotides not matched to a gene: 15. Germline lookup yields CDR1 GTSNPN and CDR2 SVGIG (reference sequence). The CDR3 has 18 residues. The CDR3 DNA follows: TGTGCCTGGAGTATCGGTATCCAGCGGGAGGTAGGAACAGATACGCAGTATTTT. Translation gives CAWSIGIQREVGTDTQYF. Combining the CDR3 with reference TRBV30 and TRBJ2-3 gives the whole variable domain SQTIHQWPATLVQPVGSPLSLECTVEGTSNPNLYWYRQAAGRGLQLLFYSVGIGQISSEVPQNLSASRPQDRQFILSSKKLLLSDSGFYLCAWSIGIQREVGTDTQYFGPGTRLTVL.

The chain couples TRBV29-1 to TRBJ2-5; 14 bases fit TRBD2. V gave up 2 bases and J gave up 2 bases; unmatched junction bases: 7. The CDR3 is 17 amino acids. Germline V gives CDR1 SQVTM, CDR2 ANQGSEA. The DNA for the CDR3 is TGCAGCGTTGAAAGACTAGCGGGAGGGCCAGATCAAGAGACCCAGTACTTC. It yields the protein CSVERLAGGPDQETQYF. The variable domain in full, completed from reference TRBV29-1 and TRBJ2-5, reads SAVISQKPSRDICQRGTSLTIQCQVDSQVTMMFWYRQQPGQSLTLIATANQGSEATYESGFVIDKFPISRPNLTFSTLTVSNMSPEDSSIYLCSVERLAGGPDQETQYFGPGTRLLVL.

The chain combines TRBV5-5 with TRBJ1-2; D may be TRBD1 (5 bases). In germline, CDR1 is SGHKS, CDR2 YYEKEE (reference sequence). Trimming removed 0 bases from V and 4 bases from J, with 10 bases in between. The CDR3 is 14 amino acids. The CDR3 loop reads CASSLETGSYGYTF. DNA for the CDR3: TGTGCCAGCAGCTTGGAAACAGGTAGCTATGGCTACACCTTC. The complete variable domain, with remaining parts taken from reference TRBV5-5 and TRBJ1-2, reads DAGVTQSPTHLIKTRGQQVTLRCSPISGHKSVSWYQQVLGQGPQFIFQYYEKEERGRGNFPDRFSARQFPNYSSELNVNALLLGDSALYLCASSLETGSYGYTFGSGTRLTVV.

The CDR3 region is CSVASRLSYEQYF. For the CDR3, the DNA is TGCAGCGTTGCTAGTCGGCTTTCCTACGAGCAGTACTTC. The gene calls are TRBV29-1 and TRBJ2-7; no reliable D call. The V end lost 4 bases, the J end lost 1 base, and 11 bases lay between the germline ends. Per germline, CDR1 SQVTM and CDR2 ANQGSEA. The CDR3 runs to 13 residues.

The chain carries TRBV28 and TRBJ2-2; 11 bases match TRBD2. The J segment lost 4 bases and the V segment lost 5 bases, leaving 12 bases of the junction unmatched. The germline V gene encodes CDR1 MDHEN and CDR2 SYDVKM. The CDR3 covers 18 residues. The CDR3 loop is CASSPPPSGRYFTGELFF. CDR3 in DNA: TGTGCCAGCAGTCCCCCCCCTAGCGGGAGGTACTTCACCGGGGAGCTGTTTTTT. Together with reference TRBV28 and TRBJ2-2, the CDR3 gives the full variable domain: DVKVTQSSRYLVKRTGEKVFLECVQDMDHENMFWYRQDPGLGLRLIYFSYDVKMKEKGDIPEGYSVSREKKERFSLILESASTNQTSMYLCASSPPPSGRYFTGELFFGEGSRLTVL.

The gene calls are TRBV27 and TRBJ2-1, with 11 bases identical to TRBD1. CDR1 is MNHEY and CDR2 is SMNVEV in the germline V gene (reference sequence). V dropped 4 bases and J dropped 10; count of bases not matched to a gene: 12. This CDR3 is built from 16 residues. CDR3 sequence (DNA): TGTGCCAGCAGTTCATACCGGACAGGGGGCTGGCGGGAGCAGTTCTTC. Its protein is CASSSYRTGGWREQFF.

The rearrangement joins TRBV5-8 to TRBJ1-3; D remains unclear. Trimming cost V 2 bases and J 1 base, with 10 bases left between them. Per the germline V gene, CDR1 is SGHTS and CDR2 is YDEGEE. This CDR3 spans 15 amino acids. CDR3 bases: TGTGCCAGCAGCTTCTATCCGGGTTCTGGAAACACCATATATTTT. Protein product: CASSFYPGSGNTIYF.

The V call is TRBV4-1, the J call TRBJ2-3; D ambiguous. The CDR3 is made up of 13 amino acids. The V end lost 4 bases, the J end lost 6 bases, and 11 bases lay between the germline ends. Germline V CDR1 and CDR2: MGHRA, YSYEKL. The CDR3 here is CASSRPLEDTQYF. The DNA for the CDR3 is TGCGCCAGCAGCCGCCCTCTAGAGGATACGCAGTATTTT.

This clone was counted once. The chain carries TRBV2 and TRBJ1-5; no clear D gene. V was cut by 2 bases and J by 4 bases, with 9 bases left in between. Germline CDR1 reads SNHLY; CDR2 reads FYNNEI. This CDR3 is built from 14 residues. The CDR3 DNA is TGTGCCAGCAGTGAATTTGTCGGGAATCAGCCCCAGCATTTT. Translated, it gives CASSEFVGNQPQHF.

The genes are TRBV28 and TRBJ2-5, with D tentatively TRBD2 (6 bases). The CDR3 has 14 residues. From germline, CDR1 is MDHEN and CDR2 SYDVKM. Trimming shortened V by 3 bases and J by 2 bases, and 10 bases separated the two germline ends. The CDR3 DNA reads TGTGCCAGCAGTTTTAGCGGTGGACAAGAGACCCAGTACTTC. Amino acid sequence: CASSFSGGQETQYF.

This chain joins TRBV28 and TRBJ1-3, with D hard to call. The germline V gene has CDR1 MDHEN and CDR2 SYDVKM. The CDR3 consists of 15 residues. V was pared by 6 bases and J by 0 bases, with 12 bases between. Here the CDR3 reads CASSLRLISGNTIYF. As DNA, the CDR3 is TGTGCCAGCAGCCTCAGACTTATCTCTGGAAACACCATATATTTT.

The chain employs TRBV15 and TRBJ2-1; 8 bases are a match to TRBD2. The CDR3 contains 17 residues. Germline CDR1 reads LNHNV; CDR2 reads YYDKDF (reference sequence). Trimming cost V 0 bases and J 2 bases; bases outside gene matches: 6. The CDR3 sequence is CATSRDGGAGAYNEQFF. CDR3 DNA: TGTGCCACCAGCAGAGATGGGGGAGCGGGAGCCTACAATGAGCAGTTCTTC. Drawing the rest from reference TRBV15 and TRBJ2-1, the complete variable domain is DAMVIQNPRYQVTQFGKPVTLSCSQTLNHNVMYWYQQKSSQAPKLLFHYYDKDFNNEADTPDNFQSRRPNTSFCFLDIRSPGLGDTAMYLCATSRDGGAGAYNEQFFGPGTRLTVL.

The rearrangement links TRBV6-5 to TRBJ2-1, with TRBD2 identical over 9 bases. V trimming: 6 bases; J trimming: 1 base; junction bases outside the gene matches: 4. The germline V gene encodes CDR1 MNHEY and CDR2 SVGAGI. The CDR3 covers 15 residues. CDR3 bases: TGTGCCAGCAGCCCGACTAGCGGTTCCTACAATGAGCAGTTCTTC. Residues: CASSPTSGSYNEQFF.

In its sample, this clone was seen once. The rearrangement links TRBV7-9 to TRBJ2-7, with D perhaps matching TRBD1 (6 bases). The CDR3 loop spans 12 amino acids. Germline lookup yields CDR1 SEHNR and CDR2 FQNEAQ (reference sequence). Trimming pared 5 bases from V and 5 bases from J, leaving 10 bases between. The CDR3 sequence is CASSKQGHEQYF. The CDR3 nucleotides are TGTGCCAGCAGCAAACAGGGACACGAGCAGTACTTC.

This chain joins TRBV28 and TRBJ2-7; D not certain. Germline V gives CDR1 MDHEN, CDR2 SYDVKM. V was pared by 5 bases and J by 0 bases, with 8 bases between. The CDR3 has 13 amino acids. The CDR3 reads CASSGQPSYEQYF. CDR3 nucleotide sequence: TGTGCCAGCAGTGGGCAGCCCTCCTACGAGCAGTACTTC.